This entry lists 3 T cell receptor beta chains sequenced from one sample in a study of OX40 agonist ivuxolimab in advanced cancers. The method was immunoSEQ multiplex PCR; TCRdb's version includes in-frame clones alone and lacks a portion of them. The table shows more than 50,000 clones, with more than 75% occurring only once. Here the sequenced sample was CD4+ or CD8+ T cells sorted from blood, taken in a trial of the OX40 agonist ivuxolimab. These receptors originate from an adult with an advanced solid tumor such as melanoma, head and neck, liver or kidney cancer.

The J gene is TRBJ2-6, the V gene TRBV28; 7 bases are shared with TRBD2. This CDR3 region has 16 residues. Losses at the gene ends were 8 bases for V and 0 bases for J; bases not matched to a gene: 7. Germline V CDR1 and CDR2: MDHEN, SYDVKM. The DNA of the CDR3 is TGTGCCAGCTCTACGGCGGGGGACTCTGGGGCCAACGTCCTGACTTTC. It translates to CASSTAGDSGANVLTF. The full variable domain, in which reference TRBV28 and TRBJ2-6 provide the parts outside the CDR3, is DVKVTQSSRYLVKRTGEKVFLECVQDMDHENMFWYRQDPGLGLRLIYFSYDVKMKEKGDIPEGYSVSREKKERFSLILESASTNQTSMYLCASSTAGDSGANVLTFGAGSRLTVL.

The chain is built from TRBV7-3 and TRBJ1-6; D not resolved. Germline CDR1 and CDR2: SGHTA and FQGTGA. Trimming stripped 5 bases from V and 7 bases from J, with 9 bases between. CDR3 length: 13 residues. The DNA of the CDR3 is TGTGCCAGCAGCCCAAACCTGAATTCACCCCTCCACTTT. Protein sequence: CASSPNLNSPLHF.

V and J are TRBV7-2 and TRBJ2-1, with 7 bases that match TRBD2. The CDR3 is made up of 15 amino acids. Trimming cost V 6 bases and J 7 bases; bases outside gene matches: 12. Germline values: CDR1 SGHTA, CDR2 FQGNSA. CDR3 loop: CASSPGGGRRNEQFF. The CDR3 DNA reads as TGTGCCAGCAGTCCAGGTGGCGGGAGAAGGAATGAGCAGTTCTTC. Drawing the rest from reference TRBV7-2 and TRBJ2-1, the complete variable domain is GAGVSQSPSNKVTEKGKDVELRCDPISGHTALYWYRQSLGQGLEFLIYFQGNSAPDKSGLPSDRFSAERTGGSVSTLTIQRTQQEDSAVYLCASSPGGGRRNEQFFGPGTRLTVL.